Listed here are 12 T cell receptor beta chains from one sample, sequenced in a study of T cells in Graves' hyperthyroidism and ophthalmopathy. Authors of the study amplified TCR beta CDR3 regions from RNA transcripts. With the HTBI primer set, the TCR CDR3 went through a first round of RT-PCR. Using its own MiXCR run on the multiplex PCR reads, TCRdb lists one record per CDR3 protein. Of around 490,000 distinct CDR3 sequences in the sample, 15% to 20% were seen once. Input material: blood. Receptor source: a man in his forties with Graves' ophthalmopathy.

In this sample, this clonotype turned up many times. The chain is built from TRBV18 and TRBJ2-3, with 8 bases aligning to TRBD2. Germline V gene data show CDR1 as KGHSH and CDR2 as LQKENI. Trimming at V came to 0 bases and at J to 4 bases, leaving 6 bases not matched to a gene. The CDR3 sequence is 16 residues long. The CDR3 region is CASSPPAAGVSDTQYF. CDR3 DNA: TGTGCCAGCTCACCACCCGCAGCGGGAGTGTCAGATACGCAGTATTTT.

In its sample, this clonotype was seen many times. This chain connects TRBV5-6 to TRBJ2-7; possibly TRBD1 or TRBD2 for D (5 bases each). From germline, CDR1 is SGHDT and CDR2 YYEEEE. Trimming took 0 bases from V and 7 from J, leaving 14 bases between them. The CDR3 runs to 14 residues. CDR3 protein: CASSLGGPPNEQYF. The CDR3 DNA sequence: TGTGCCAGCAGCTTGGGGGGACCTCCTAATGAGCAGTACTTC.

The V call is TRBV11-2, the J call TRBJ1-1, with unresolved D. V was clipped by 4 bases and J by 6 bases, with 12 bases between them. This CDR3 has 13 residues. Germline V lookup: CDR1 SGHAT, CDR2 FQNNGV. DNA of the CDR3: TGTGCCAGCAGCTCCCCCAGGTCATCTGAAGCTTTCTTT. Amino acid sequence: CASSSPRSSEAFF.

This clonotype was counted between two and nine times. The chain's CDR3 is CSASTPGQGVYEQYF. The CDR3 coding sequence is TGCAGTGCTAGTACTCCGGGACAGGGGGTTTACGAGCAGTACTTC. This chain links TRBV20-1 with TRBJ2-7; 11 bases map to TRBD1. CDR1 is DFQATT and CDR2 is SNEGSKA in the germline V gene (reference sequence). There are 15 residues in the CDR3. V shed 3 bases and J 4 bases; nucleotides not matched to a gene: 8.

The chain uses TRBV18 and TRBJ2-7; D call uncertain. V lost 3 bases to trimming and J lost 7 bases, with 19 bases between them. The CDR3 runs to 15 residues. Germline CDR1 and CDR2: KGHSH and LQKENI. In DNA, the CDR3 is TGTGCCAGCTCACCTACCACCCAGGACCTAGGGGAGCAGTACTTC. Encoded protein: CASSPTTQDLGEQYF.

Concerning this clonotype itself: This may be a read error: a much more frequent sequence differs by one nucleotide. DNA for the CDR3: TGTGCCAGCAATACAGGGGCTGGGGCCAACGTCCTGACTTTC. Protein product: CASNTGAGANVLTF. This chain uses TRBV28 with TRBJ2-6; 7 bases are a match to TRBD1. The CDR3 has 14 residues. V shed 7 bases, J shed 2 bases, and the junction held 2 bases outside the gene matches. Per the germline V gene, CDR1 is MDHEN and CDR2 is SYDVKM.

This clonotype was seen many times. This chain joins TRBV20-1 and TRBJ2-1, with 10 bases that match TRBD2. CDR3 length: 16 residues. Per germline, CDR1 DFQATT and CDR2 SNEGSKA (reference sequence). The V segment lost 6 bases and the J segment 0 bases; nucleotides outside the gene matches: 8. The CDR3 DNA is TGCAGTGCCAAAGGACTAGCGGACTTCTCCTACAATGAGCAGTTCTTC. Translated, it gives CSAKGLADFSYNEQFF.

The V gene is TRBV11-2, the J gene TRBJ2-1, with a possible D match to TRBD2 (7 bases). The CDR3 spans 13 residues. V lost 9 bases and J 6 bases, leaving 15 bases between the germline ends. CDR1 is SGHAT and CDR2 is FQNNGV in the germline V gene. This CDR3 is CASSRGGRNEQFF. The CDR3, as DNA: TGTGCCAGTAGCAGGGGAGGGCGCAATGAGCAGTTCTTC.

This clonotype was picked up a small number of times. This chain uses TRBV4-1 with TRBJ1-2, with unresolved D. Trimming took 1 base from V and 4 from J, leaving 7 bases between them. CDR1 and CDR2 (germline): MGHRA, YSYEKL. The CDR3 length is 13 residues. CDR3 protein: CASSQAGIYGYTF. CDR3 DNA sequence: TGCGCCAGCAGCCAAGCGGGTATCTATGGCTACACCTTC.

The table lists this clonotype with many counts. The chain carries TRBV7-3 and TRBJ1-1; 7 bases agree with TRBD1. CDR3 length: 14 amino acids. After removal of 5 bases from V and 4 bases from J, the junction contained 7 bases not matched to a gene. Looked up from germline, CDR1 is SGHTA and CDR2 is FQGTGA. In nucleotides, the CDR3 is TGTGCCAGCAGCGAGACAGGGCGGACCACTGAAGCTTTCTTT. This translates into CASSETGRTTEAFF.

This clonotype was detected many times. This chain uses TRBV2 with TRBJ2-2; the D is unclear. V gave up 1 base and J gave up 4 bases, with 7 bases separating them. This CDR3 contains 14 residues. Germline loops: CDR1 SNHLY, CDR2 FYNNEI. As DNA, the CDR3 is TGTGCCAGCAGTGAAGATTGGGGCACCGGGGAGCTGTTTTTT. Translated, it gives CASSEDWGTGELFF.

There are many counts of this clonotype. The chain has TRBV7-9 and TRBJ2-3, with D unresolved. The CDR3 has 15 residues. Deletions cut 5 bases from V and 3 bases from J, with 15 bases between. Germline CDR1 and CDR2: SEHNR and FQNEAQ (reference sequence). CDR3 loop: CASSAEEYRTDTQYF. Written as DNA, the CDR3 is TGTGCCAGCAGCGCAGAAGAGTATAGGACAGATACGCAGTATTTT.